The source of this T cell receptor beta chain is a study of blood T cell repertoires in COVID-19. Trimming stripped 0 bases from V and 7 bases from J, with 9 bases between. The germline CDR1 and CDR2 sequences are GTSNPN and SVGIG (reference sequence). The CDR3 is made up of 13 amino acids. Adults between roughly 18 and 95 years of age took part from fewer than 30 US areas. Per the authors' pipeline: Counts of nucleated cells, estimated from reference gene primer amplification, were obtained. Assay: immunoSEQ multiplex PCR; the TCRdb copy retains only in-frame clones and omits some. V and J calls and clone size are given by that table; D and trimming were obtained from the DNA. The sample shows about 360,000 clones, more than 75% of them seen only once.

The chain recombines TRBV30 with TRBJ1-4; D call uncertain. The source material was PBMCs or T cells enriched from blood (not recorded which). The receptor comes from a man aged 30 to 39 who had recovered from COVID-19. CDR3 DNA sequence: TGTGCCTGGAGTGTACGTCGGGGTGAAAAACTGTTTTTT. Amino acids: CAWSVRRGEKLFF.